This TCR beta chain comes out of a study of T cell responses to AZD1222 COVID-19 vaccine listed by TCRdb under 2021. At the level of the whole study: AZD1222 recipients given second doses at about 4 weeks or at about 12 weeks were pooled, since spike-specific TCR depth and breadth were not found to differ between the two schedules. TCR sequencing covered 230 to 250 trial participants: 200 to 220 given two doses of AZD1222 and around 26 given two doses of MenACWY control vaccine. Trial participants were enrolled into age subgroups of 18-55, 56-69 and 70-plus years, which contained roughly 150, 30 and 60 TCR-sequenced participants, respectively. Study-level results and caveats: In the small 56-69-year group, the increase in depth fell short of significance, most likely because of low power. CD4 TCRs associated with the vaccine covered the entire spike protein, and the dominant responses were in regions 160-218 and 743-854. Reportedly, almost half of the unique spike-specific TCRs recognized epitopes lying outside the regions that are mutated in the B.1.351 and B.1.1.7 variants. Conclusions about previously exposed vaccinees are limited because only six or seven AZD1222 recipients were SARS-CoV-2 seropositive at baseline. Because no day 14 peak-response samples were available, repertoires were characterized only after the peak T cell response. Most participants were white British and females outnumbered males, and the authors suggested that clonal diversity may have been underestimated. After two AZD1222 doses, both the breadth and the depth of spike-specific TCRs were significantly higher than at day 0 and than in MenACWY recipients.

The CDR3 regions of human TCRbeta chains were analyzed by immunosequencing. In the authors' own workflow: TCRs in the repertoires were matched against a reference library of SARS-CoV-2-specific TCRs that had been generated with the MIRA antigen-specificity platform. Breadth was defined as the fraction of unique TCRs that were SARS-CoV-2-associated. Depth was defined as the fraction of total T cells that were SARS-CoV-2-associated. Using the MIRA data, each spike-specific TCR was assigned both to the spike region to which the TCR was reactive and to a CD4 or CD8 class. Log10-transformed breadth and depth values were compared by one-way ANOVA with Sidak's multiple comparisons tests. The table was pulled from immuneACCESS by TCRdb, which kept in-frame rearrangements only. Such tables lose some clones; where checked, under half of the loss comes from unresolved V genes, and the rest has no known cause. That table supplies the V and J calls and clone size; D and trimming were determined from the DNA. This sample is represented by 100,000 or so clones; roughly 87% of them were singletons. The ten largest account for approximately 17% of the sample.

The time point label here, explained by the study, means: baseline before first vaccination. Vaccinee samples were obtained from the UK trials COV001 and COV002, which included a single-blind randomized controlled phase 2/3 trial of AZD1222 (ChAdOx1 nCoV-19) in healthy adults. For TCRbeta chain sequencing, PBMC samples from trial participants were taken at day 0 and at day 28 after the second dose. In regard to this clone: What this receptor recognizes is not known. Per-base quality was not reported, and no clone a single base away is much larger than it.

Trimming removed 2 bases from V and 1 base from J, leaving 12 bases between the germline ends. From the germline V gene (reference sequence), CDR1 is LNHDA and CDR2 is SQIVND. Spanning cysteine to phenylalanine, the CDR3 consists of 15 amino acids. Only the CDR3 DNA stays, 45 bases, in frame from base 1. This material consisted of peripheral blood, taken on day 0 of AZD1222 vaccination. This receptor was identified in an adult in good health. In this chain, TRBV19 is recombined with TRBJ2-7; D gene: possibly TRBD1, on 6 matching bases. DNA sequence: TGTGCCAGTAGTATAACCCCCCAGGGGTCCTACGAGCAGTACTTC. It translates as CASSITPQGSYEQYF.